This T cell receptor (beta chain) derives from a study of T cell repertoires in cytomegalovirus infection. As for the study in general: The authors used CMV epitopes that were HLA-C-restricted (recently identified) and HLA-B-restricted (well studied). The public TCR beta signatures pointed to both CMV infection and matching HLA type.

In TCRdb, the reads were re-called with MiXCR into one record per CDR3 protein. The profile shows around 300,000 distinct CDR3 sequences, under 25% of them singletons. In its sample, this clonotype was seen many times. Its specificity is unknown. Study results and limitations: Frequencies of public TCR beta families were cumulated, and this identified carriers of CMV plus the relevant HLA. Dominant in the ex vivo response were TCR beta clonotypes restricted by HLA-C and specific for CMV.

The CDR3 runs to 13 residues. V was trimmed by 8 bases and J by 0 bases, leaving 10 bases between them. Germline V gene data show CDR1 as SNHLY and CDR2 as FYNNEI. This chain links TRBV2 with TRBJ1-1, with D unclear. The starting material was cultured PBMCs, obtained from culture after CMV antigen stimulation. The TCR sequence derives from a human donor in good health (CMV status not recorded). Some clones in this sample may be carry-over from other donors' samples. CDR3 nucleotide sequence: TGTGCCAGCGAGGACGGAATGAACACTGAAGCTTTCTTT. Its translation is CASEDGMNTEAFF.